This T cell receptor (beta chain) emerged from a study of beta chain features in type 1 diabetes. Sequencing targeted expressed TCRB transcripts, as all isolated RNA had been reverse transcribed. Sequenced by immunoSEQ multiplex PCR; TCRdb stores in-frame clones only, minus some. The sample holds around 400,000 clones; roughly 13% are singletons and the top ten take about 0.017%. This CDR3 has 14 residues. V dropped 2 bases and J dropped 8; count of bases not matched to a gene: 3. Per germline, CDR1 SGHTA and CDR2 FQGTGA. A word on this clone: The antigen is unknown.

Findings and caveats of the study: PCR might preferentially amplify shorter templates, equally in patients and controls.

This clonotype was obtained from a man aged 18 to 35 in good health. The chain links TRBV7-3 to TRBJ1-6; 7 bases map to TRBD1. Sequencing used naive CD4+ T cells from blood. CDR3 in DNA: TGTGCCAGCAGCTTAGAGGGGGCAGATTCACCCCTCCACTTT. Residues: CASSLEGADSPLHF. Variable domain in full (rest from reference TRBV7-3 and TRBJ1-6): GAGVSQTPSNKVTEKGKYVELRCDPISGHTALYWYRQSLGQGPEFLIYFQGTGAADDSGLPNDRFFAVRPEGSVSTLKIQRTERGDSAVYLCASSLEGADSPLHFGNGTRLTVT.